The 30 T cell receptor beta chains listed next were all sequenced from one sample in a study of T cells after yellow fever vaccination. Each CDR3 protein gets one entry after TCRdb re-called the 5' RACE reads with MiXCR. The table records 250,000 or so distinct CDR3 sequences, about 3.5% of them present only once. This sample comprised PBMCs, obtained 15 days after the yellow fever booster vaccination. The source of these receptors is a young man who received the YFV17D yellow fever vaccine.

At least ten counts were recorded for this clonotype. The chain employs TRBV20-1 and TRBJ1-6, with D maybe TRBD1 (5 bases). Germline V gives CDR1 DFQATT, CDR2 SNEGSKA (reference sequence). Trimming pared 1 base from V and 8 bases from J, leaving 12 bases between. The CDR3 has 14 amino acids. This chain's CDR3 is CSARVGGDDSPLHF. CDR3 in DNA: TGCAGTGCTAGAGTTGGGGGTGATGATTCACCCCTCCACTTT.

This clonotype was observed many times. DNA of the CDR3: TGCAGTGCTAGAGGTACGACAGGGCCCCCCTATGGCTACACCTTC. Protein: CSARGTTGPPYGYTF. The V and J genes are TRBV20-1 and TRBJ1-2; the match to TRBD1 covers 7 bases. Germline loops: CDR1 DFQATT, CDR2 SNEGSKA (reference sequence). The junction had 9 bases not matched to a gene; V was cut back by 1 base and J by 4 bases. This CDR3 comprises 15 residues.

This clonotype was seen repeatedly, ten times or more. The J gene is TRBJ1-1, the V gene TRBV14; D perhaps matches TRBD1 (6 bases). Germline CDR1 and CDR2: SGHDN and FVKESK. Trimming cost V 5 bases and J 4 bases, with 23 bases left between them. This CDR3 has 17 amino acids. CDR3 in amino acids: CASSSIYEGGTGTEAFF. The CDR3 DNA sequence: TGTGCCAGCAGCTCTATTTACGAAGGGGGGACGGGCACTGAAGCTTTCTTT.

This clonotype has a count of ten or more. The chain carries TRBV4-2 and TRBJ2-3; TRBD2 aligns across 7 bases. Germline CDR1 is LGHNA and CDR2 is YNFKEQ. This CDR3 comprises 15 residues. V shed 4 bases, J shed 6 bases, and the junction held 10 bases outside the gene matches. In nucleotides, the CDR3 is TGTGCCAGCAGCCTGCCCGGGAGGCGTTGGGATACGCAGTATTTT. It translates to CASSLPGRRWDTQYF.

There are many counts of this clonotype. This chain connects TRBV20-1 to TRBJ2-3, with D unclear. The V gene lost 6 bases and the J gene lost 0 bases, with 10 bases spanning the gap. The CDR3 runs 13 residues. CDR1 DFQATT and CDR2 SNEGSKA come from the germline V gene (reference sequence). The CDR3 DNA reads TGCAGTGCCACGGCCCGGAGCACAGATACGCAGTATTTT. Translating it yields CSATARSTDTQYF.

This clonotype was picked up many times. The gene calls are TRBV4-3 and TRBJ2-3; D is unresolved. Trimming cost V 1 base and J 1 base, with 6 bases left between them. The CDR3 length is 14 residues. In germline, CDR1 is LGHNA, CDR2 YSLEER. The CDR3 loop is CASSQAWGTDTQYF. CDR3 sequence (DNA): TGCGCCAGCAGCCAAGCCTGGGGCACAGATACGCAGTATTTT.

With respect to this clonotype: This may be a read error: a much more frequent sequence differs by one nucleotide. DNA of the CDR3: TGTGCCAGCAGCCCGACGGCCGCGGGTGACACCGGGGGGCTGTTTTTT. This encodes CASSPTAAGDTGGLFF. The rearrangement links TRBV4-2 to TRBJ2-2; D perhaps matches TRBD2 (6 bases). The germline CDR1 and CDR2 sequences are LGHNA and YNFKEQ. This CDR3 spans 16 amino acids.

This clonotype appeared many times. The CDR3 coding sequence is TGTGCCAGCAGCTTAGTATTTGTGCCTCCGGGATATTTT. It encodes CASSLVFVPPGYF. J is TRBJ2-3 and V is TRBV7-4; a possible D gene is TRBD2 (5 bases). V lost 1 base and J 15 bases, leaving 17 bases between the germline ends. The CDR3 length is 13 residues. Germline V gene sequence: CDR1 SGHVT, CDR2 SQSDAQ.

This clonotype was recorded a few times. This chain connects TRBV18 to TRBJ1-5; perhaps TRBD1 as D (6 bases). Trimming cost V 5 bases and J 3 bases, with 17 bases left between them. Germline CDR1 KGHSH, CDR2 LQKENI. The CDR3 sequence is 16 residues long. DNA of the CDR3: TGTGCCAGCTCAACCGGGGGGACAAATAACAATCAGCCCCAGCATTTT. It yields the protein CASSTGGTNNNQPQHF.

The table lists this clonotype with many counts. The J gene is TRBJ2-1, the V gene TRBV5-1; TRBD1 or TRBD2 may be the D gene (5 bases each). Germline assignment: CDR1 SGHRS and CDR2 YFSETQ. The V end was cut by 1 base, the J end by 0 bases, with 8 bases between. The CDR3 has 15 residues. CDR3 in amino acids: CASSLMRGSYNEQFF. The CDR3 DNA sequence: TGCGCCAGCAGCTTGATGAGGGGCTCCTACAATGAGCAGTTCTTC.

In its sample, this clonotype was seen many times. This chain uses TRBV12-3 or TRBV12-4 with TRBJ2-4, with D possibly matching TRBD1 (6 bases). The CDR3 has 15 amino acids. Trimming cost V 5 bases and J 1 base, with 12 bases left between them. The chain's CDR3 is CASSEQGSAKNIQYF. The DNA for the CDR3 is TGTGCCAGCAGTGAACAGGGATCGGCCAAAAACATTCAGTACTTC.

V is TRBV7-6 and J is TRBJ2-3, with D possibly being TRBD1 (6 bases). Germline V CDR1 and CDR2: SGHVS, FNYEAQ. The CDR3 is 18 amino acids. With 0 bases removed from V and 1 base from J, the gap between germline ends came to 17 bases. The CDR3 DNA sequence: TGTGCCAGCAGCTTAGCAGGGAAGGGACAATCTCGCACAGATACGCAGTATTTT. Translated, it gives CASSLAGKGQSRTDTQYF.

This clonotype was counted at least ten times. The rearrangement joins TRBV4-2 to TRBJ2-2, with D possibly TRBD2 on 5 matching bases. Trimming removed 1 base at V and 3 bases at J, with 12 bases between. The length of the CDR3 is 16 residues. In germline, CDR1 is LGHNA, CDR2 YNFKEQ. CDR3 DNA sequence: TGTGCCAGCAGCCAAGTCTCGCTAGCCCACACCGGGGAGCTGTTTTTT. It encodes CASSQVSLAHTGELFF.

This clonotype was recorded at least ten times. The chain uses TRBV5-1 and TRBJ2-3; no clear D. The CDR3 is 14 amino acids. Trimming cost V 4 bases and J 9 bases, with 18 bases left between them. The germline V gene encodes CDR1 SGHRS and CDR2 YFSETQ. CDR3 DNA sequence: TGCGCCAGCAGCCCCAGCCCTCCCGGGTGGACGCAGTATTTT. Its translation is CASSPSPPGWTQYF.

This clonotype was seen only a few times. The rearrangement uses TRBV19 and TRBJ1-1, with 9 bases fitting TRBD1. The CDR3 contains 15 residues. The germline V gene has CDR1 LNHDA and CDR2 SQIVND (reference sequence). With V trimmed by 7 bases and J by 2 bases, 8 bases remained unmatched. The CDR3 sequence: CASNLGTGSNTEAFF. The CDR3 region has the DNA TGTGCCAGTAACCTCGGGACAGGGTCCAACACTGAAGCTTTCTTT. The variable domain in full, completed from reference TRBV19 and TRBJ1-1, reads DGGITQSPKYLFRKEGQNVTLSCEQNLNHDAMYWYRQDPGQGLRLIYYSQIVNDFQKGDIAEGYSVSREKKESFPLTVTSAQKNPTAFYLCASNLGTGSNTEAFFGQGTRLTVV.

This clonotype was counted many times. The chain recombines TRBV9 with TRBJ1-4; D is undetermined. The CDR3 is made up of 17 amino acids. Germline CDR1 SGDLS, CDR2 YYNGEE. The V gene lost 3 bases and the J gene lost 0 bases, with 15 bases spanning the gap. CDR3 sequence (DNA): TGTGCCAGCAGCGCCCGACATGGAGGAGCAACTAATGAAAAACTGTTTTTT. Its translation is CASSARHGGATNEKLFF.

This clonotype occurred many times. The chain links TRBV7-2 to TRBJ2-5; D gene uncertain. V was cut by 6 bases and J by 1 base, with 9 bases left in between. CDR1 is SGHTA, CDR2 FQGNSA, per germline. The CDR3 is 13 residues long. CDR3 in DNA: TGTGCCAGCAGTTTCCTGCCCCAAGAGACCCAGTACTTC. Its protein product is CASSFLPQETQYF.

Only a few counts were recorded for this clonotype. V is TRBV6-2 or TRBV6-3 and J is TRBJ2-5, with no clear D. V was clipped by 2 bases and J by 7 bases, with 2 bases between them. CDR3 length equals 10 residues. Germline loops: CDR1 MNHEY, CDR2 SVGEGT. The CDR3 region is CASSYGTQYF. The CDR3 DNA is TGTGCCAGCAGTTACGGGACCCAGTACTTC.

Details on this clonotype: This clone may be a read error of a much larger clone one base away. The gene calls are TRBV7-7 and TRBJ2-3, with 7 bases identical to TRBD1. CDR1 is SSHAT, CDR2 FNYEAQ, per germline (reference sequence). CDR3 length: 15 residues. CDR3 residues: CASSPGTVNTVTQYF. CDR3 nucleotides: TGTGCTAGCAGTCCCGGGACAGTAAACACAGTTACGCAGTATTTT. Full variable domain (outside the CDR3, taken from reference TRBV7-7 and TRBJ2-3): GAGVSQSPRYKVTKRGQDVTLRCDPISSHATLYWYQQALGQGPEFLTYFNYEAQPDKSGLPSDRFSAERPEGSISTLTIQRTEQRDSAMYRCASSPGTVNTVTQYFGPGTRLTVL.

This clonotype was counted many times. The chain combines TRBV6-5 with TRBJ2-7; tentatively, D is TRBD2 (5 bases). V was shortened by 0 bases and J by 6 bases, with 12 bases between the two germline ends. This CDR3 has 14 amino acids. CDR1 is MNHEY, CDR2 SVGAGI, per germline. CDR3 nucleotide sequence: TGTGCCAGCAGTTACTCCGGGGATAGTCGCGAGCAGTACGTC. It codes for CASSYSGDSREQYV.

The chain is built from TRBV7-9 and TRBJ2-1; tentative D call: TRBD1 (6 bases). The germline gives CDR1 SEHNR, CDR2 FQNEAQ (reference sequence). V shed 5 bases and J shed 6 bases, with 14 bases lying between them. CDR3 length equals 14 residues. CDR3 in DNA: TGTGCCAGCAGCCGGAACAGGGTGGGCAATGAGCAGTTCTTC. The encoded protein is CASSRNRVGNEQFF.

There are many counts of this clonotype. The CDR3 DNA is TGCAGTGCCAAGGACAGGGGCTATGGCTACACCTTC. Protein sequence: CSAKDRGYGYTF. The rearrangement joins TRBV20-1 to TRBJ1-2; TRBD1 matches 9 bases. V shed 6 bases and J 4 bases; nucleotides not matched to a gene: 3. The length of the CDR3 is 12 residues. The germline gives CDR1 DFQATT, CDR2 SNEGSKA (reference sequence).

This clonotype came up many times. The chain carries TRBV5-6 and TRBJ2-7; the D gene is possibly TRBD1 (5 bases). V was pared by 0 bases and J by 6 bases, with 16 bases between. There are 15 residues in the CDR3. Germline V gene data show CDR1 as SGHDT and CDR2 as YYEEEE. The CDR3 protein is CASSLGAGKAPEQYV. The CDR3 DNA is TGTGCCAGCAGCTTGGGGGCAGGGAAAGCACCCGAGCAGTACGTC.

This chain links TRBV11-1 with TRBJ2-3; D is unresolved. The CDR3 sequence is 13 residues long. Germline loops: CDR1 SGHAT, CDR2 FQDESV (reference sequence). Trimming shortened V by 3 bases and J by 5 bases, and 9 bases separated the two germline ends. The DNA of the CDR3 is TGTGCCAGCAGCTTGGGTTTGTTAGATACGCAGTATTTT. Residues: CASSLGLLDTQYF. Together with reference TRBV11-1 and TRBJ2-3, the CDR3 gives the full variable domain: EAEVAQSPRYKITEKSQAVAFWCDPISGHATLYWYRQILGQGPELLVQFQDESVVDDSQLPKDRFSAERLKGVDSTLKIQPAELGDSAMYLCASSLGLLDTQYFGPGTRLTVL.

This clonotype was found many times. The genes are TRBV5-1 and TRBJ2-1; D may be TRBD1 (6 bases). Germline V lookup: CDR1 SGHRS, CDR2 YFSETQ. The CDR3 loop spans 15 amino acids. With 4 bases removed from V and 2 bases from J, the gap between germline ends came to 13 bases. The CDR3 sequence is CASSPAGVTYNEQFF. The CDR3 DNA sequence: TGCGCCAGCAGCCCAGCAGGGGTCACCTACAATGAGCAGTTCTTC.

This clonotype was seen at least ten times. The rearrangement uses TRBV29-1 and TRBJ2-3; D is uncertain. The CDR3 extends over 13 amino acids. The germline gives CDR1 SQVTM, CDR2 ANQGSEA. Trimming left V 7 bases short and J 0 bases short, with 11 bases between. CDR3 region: CSAARYSTDTQYF. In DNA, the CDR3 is TGCAGCGCCGCCCGGTATAGCACAGATACGCAGTATTTT.

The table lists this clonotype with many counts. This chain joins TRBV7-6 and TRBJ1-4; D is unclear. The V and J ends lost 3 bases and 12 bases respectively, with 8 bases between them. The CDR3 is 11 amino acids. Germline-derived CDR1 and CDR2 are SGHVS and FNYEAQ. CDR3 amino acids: CASSFGSQLFF. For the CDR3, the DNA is TGTGCCAGCAGCTTTGGGTCCCAACTGTTTTTT.

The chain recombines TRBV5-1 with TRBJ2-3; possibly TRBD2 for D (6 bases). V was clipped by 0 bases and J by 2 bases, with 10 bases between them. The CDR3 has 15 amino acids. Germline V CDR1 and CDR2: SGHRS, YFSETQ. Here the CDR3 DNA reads TGCGCCAGCAGCTTGGGGGGGGTGGCCACAGATACGCAGTATTTT. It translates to CASSLGGVATDTQYF.

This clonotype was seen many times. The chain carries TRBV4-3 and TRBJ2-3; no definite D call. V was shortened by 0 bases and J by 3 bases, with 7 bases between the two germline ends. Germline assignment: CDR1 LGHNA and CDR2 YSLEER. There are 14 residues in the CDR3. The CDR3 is CASSQEAFTDTQYF. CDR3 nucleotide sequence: TGCGCCAGCAGCCAAGAAGCCTTTACAGATACGCAGTATTTT.

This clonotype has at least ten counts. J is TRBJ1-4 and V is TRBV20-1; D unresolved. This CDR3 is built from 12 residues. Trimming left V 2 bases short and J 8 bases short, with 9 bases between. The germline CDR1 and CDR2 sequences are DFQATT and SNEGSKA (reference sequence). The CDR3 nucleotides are TGCAGTGCTAGAATTGAAAGGGAAAAACTGTTTTTT. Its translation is CSARIEREKLFF.